The rows below give T cell receptor beta chains drawn from one sample of a study of control samples from healthy donors and cancer patients. Repertoires were generated with immunoSEQ multiplex PCR, while TCRdb's copy carries only in-frame clones and drops some. The data contain some 82,000 clones, about 89% of them singletons. The specimen was blood. The receptors here all came from a man aged 45-65 years in good health. Each CDR3 is given with its conserved first and last residue. Each record gives: V gene, CDR3 protein.

v_gene: TRBV6-2/TRBV6-3; CDR3aa: CASSPLAEEETQYF
v_gene: TRBV11-2; CDR3aa: CASSFPSGGGYTF
v_gene: TRBV27; CDR3aa: CASSFLPASGVIQYF
v_gene: TRBV11-1; CDR3aa: CASSLSTATYGYTF
v_gene: TRBV5-6; CDR3aa: CASSLSSSVGVTKNIQYF
v_gene: TRBV5-1; CDR3aa: CASSLWSGDYGYTF
v_gene: TRBV12-2; CDR3aa: CASRLGPQPGKLFF
v_gene: TRBV24-1; CDR3aa: CATSRGSAYEQYF
v_gene: TRBV2; CDR3aa: CATRGGGTDTQYF
v_gene: TRBV7-8; CDR3aa: CASSSGLGANTEAFF
v_gene: TRBV10-3; CDR3aa: CAISEGEGNEQFF
v_gene: TRBV7-2; CDR3aa: CASSLLAGAPDIQYF
v_gene: TRBV3-1/TRBV3-2; CDR3aa: CASSPNGDPRPNTGELFF
v_gene: TRBV29-1; CDR3aa: CSVLGRTPTDTQYF
v_gene: TRBV7-2; CDR3aa: CASSLDRTRQYF
v_gene: TRBV4-1; CDR3aa: CASSQVDMGLLSYNEQFF
v_gene: TRBV19; CDR3aa: CASSTSGNTEAFF
v_gene: TRBV5-1; CDR3aa: CASSSSGGYNEQFF
v_gene: TRBV5-4; CDR3aa: CASSLRFGNGGELFF
v_gene: TRBV7-2; CDR3aa: CASSPQYLNTEAFF
v_gene: TRBV24-1; CDR3aa: CATSAVLAGDENIQYF
v_gene: TRBV11-2; CDR3aa: CASSSQMGGNQPQHF
v_gene: TRBV5-1; CDR3aa: CASSSSGGYNEQFF
v_gene: TRBV2; CDR3aa: CASSDQGTRTDTQYF
v_gene: TRBV12-5; CDR3aa: CASGLWGLTEAFF
v_gene: TRBV7-2; CDR3aa: CASSSAGGNTGELFF
v_gene: TRBV10-2; CDR3aa: CASSGANYGYTF
v_gene: TRBV6-2/TRBV6-3; CDR3aa: CASSYDIRIAEAFF
v_gene: TRBV15; CDR3aa: CATGGLAGDLGEQFF
v_gene: TRBV11-2; CDR3aa: CASSSLAGDSYNEQFF
v_gene: TRBV19; CDR3aa: CASRTSGGLSSYNEQFF
v_gene: TRBV10-3; CDR3aa: CAMMEGPGANVLTF
v_gene: TRBV7-2; CDR3aa: CASSPGPGGTEAFF
v_gene: TRBV6-5; CDR3aa: CASSSPSDAVNTEAFF
v_gene: TRBV11-3; CDR3aa: CASSSHQETQYF
v_gene: TRBV27; CDR3aa: CASSLNFRFYEQYF
v_gene: TRBV28; CDR3aa: CASTGEGWGYTF
v_gene: TRBV7-2; CDR3aa: CASSLVGSGVQETQYF
v_gene: TRBV6-6; CDR3aa: CASSYIDGTEAFF
v_gene: TRBV11-2; CDR3aa: CASSQRGRSGDNEQFF
v_gene: TRBV5-1; CDR3aa: CASSWVGNTEAFF
v_gene: TRBV12-3/TRBV12-4; CDR3aa: CASRRGLNEQYF
v_gene: TRBV2; CDR3aa: CASSGLYGTGTGELFF
v_gene: TRBV2; CDR3aa: CASNVGSGGQETQYF
v_gene: TRBV14; CDR3aa: CASSLGRSGNEQFF
v_gene: TRBV28; CDR3aa: CASSGGANTGELFF
v_gene: TRBV7-3; CDR3aa: CASSRGGTSYNEQFF
v_gene: TRBV10-2; CDR3aa: CATRNAGELFF
v_gene: TRBV30; CDR3aa: CAWSIGGGLPEAFF
v_gene: TRBV6-2/TRBV6-3; CDR3aa: CASSPPGGSLHGYTF
v_gene: TRBV29-1; CDR3aa: CSVKGQGARGANVLTF
v_gene: TRBV11-3; CDR3aa: CASSLDWGPVGDTEAFF
v_gene: TRBV7-6; CDR3aa: CASSLAQGAPYF
v_gene: TRBV7-6; CDR3aa: CASSLGRTGGTGELFF
v_gene: TRBV11-3; CDR3aa: CASSKGTGGVETQYF
v_gene: TRBV30; CDR3aa: CAWRASGGTDTQYF
v_gene: TRBV3-1/TRBV3-2; CDR3aa: CASSHPGQAGETQYF